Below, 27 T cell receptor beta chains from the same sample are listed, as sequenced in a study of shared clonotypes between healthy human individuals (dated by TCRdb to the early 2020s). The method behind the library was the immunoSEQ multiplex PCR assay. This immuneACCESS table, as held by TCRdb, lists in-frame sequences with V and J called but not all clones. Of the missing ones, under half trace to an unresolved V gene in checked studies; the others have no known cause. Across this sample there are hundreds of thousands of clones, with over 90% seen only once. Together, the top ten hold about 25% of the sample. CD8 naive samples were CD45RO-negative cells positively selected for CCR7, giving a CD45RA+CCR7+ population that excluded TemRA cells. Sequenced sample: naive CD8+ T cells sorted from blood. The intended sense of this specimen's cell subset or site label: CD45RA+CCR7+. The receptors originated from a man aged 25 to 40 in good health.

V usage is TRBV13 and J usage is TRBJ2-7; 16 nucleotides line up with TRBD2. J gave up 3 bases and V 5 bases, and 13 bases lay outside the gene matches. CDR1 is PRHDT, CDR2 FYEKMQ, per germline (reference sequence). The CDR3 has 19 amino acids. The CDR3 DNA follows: TGTGCCAGCAGCGGCTCGGGACTAGCGGGAGGGCCGTCGGACTACGAGCAGTACTTC. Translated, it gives CASSGSGLAGGPSDYEQYF.

The CDR3 region has the DNA TGTGCCTGGAGTGTATTGGCAGGGAGCACCGGGGAGCTGTTTTTT. Amino acid sequence: CAWSVLAGSTGELFF. The chain links TRBV30 to TRBJ2-2; D assignment may be TRBD1 or TRBD2 (5 bases each). The CDR3 has 15 residues. V was cut by 0 bases and J by 4 bases, with 12 bases left in between. From germline, CDR1 is GTSNPN and CDR2 SVGIG (reference sequence).

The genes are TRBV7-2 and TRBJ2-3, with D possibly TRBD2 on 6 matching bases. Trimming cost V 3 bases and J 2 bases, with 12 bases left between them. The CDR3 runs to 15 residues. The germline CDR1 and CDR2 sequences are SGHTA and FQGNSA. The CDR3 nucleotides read TGTGCCAGCAGCTTGTTCCTAGCGATCACAGATACGCAGTATTTT. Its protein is CASSLFLAITDTQYF.

The CDR3 loop reads CSVEDFKQGGTGEQFF. The CDR3 DNA sequence: TGCAGCGTTGAAGATTTTAAACAGGGAGGAACGGGTGAGCAGTTCTTC. The rearrangement uses TRBV29-1 and TRBJ2-1, with D perhaps assigned TRBD1 or TRBD2 (6 bases each). Trimming removed 0 bases from V and 9 bases from J, with 21 bases in between. The CDR3 contains 16 residues. The germline V gene has CDR1 SQVTM and CDR2 ANQGSEA.

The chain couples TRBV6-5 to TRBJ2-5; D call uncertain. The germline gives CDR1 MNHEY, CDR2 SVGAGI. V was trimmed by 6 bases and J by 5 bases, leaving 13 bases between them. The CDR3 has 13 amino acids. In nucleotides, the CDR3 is TGTGCCAGCAGCCTTCTTTTTTTGGAGACCCAGTACTTC. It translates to CASSLLFLETQYF.

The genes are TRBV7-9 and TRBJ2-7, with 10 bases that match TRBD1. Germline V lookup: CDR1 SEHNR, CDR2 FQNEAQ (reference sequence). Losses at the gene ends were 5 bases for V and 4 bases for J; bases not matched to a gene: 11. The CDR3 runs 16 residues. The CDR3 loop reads CASSTQTGGAEYEQYF. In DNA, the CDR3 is TGTGCCAGCAGCACCCAGACAGGGGGCGCTGAGTACGAGCAGTACTTC.

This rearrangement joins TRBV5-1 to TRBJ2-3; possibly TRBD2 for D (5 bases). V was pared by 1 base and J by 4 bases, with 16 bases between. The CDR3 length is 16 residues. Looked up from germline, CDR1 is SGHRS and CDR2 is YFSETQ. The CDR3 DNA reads TGCGCCAGCAGCTTGTTCGGGAACCCCCAGCCAGATACGCAGTATTTT. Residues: CASSLFGNPQPDTQYF.

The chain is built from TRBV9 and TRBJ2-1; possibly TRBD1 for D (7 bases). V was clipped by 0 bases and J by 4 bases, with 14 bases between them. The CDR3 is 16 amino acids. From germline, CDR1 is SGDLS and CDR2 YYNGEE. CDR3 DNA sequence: TGTGCCAGCAGCGTAGGGGGGGACAGCATATACAATGAGCAGTTCTTC. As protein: CASSVGGDSIYNEQFF.

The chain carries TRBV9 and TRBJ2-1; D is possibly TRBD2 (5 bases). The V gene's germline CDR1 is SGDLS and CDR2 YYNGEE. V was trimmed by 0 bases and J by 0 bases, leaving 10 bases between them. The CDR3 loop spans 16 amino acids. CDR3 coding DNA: TGTGCCAGCAGCGTAGAAGCGGCCTTCTCCTACAATGAGCAGTTCTTC. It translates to CASSVEAAFSYNEQFF. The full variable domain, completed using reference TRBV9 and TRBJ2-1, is DSGVTQTPKHLITATGQRVTLRCSPRSGDLSVYWYQQSLDQGLQFLIQYYNGEERAKGNILERFSAQQFPDLHSELNLSSLELGDSALYFCASSVEAAFSYNEQFFGPGTRLTVL.

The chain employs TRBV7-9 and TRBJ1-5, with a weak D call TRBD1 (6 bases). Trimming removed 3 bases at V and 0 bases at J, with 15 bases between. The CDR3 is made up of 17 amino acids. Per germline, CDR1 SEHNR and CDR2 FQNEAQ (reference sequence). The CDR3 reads CASSLSRGLGSNQPQHF. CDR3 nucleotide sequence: TGTGCCAGCAGCTTGTCCAGGGGCTTGGGTAGCAATCAGCCCCAGCATTTT.

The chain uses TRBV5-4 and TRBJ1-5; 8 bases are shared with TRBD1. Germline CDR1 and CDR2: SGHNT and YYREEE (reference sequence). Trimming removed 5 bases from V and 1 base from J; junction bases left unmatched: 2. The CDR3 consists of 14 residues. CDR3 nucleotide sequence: TGTGCCAGCAGTGACAGGGGAAGCAATCAGCCCCAGCATTTT. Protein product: CASSDRGSNQPQHF.

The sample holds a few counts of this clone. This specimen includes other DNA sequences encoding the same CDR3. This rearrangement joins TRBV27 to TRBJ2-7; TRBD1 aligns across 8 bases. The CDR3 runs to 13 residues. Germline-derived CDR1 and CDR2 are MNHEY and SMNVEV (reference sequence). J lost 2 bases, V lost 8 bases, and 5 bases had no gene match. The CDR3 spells CASRDRGAYEQYF. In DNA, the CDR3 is TGTGCCAGCCGCGACAGGGGTGCCTACGAGCAGTACTTC.

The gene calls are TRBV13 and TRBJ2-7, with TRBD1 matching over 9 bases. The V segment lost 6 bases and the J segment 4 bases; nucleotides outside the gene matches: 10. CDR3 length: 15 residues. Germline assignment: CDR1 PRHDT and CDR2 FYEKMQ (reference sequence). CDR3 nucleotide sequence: TGTGCCAGCAGTCACCAGGACAGGGGATGGTACGAGCAGTACTTC. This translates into CASSHQDRGWYEQYF. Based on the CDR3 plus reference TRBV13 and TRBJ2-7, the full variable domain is AAGVIQSPRHLIKEKRETATLKCYPIPRHDTVYWYQQGPGQDPQFLISFYEKMQSDKGSIPDRFSAQQFSDYHSELNMSSLELGDSALYFCASSHQDRGWYEQYFGPGTRLTVT.

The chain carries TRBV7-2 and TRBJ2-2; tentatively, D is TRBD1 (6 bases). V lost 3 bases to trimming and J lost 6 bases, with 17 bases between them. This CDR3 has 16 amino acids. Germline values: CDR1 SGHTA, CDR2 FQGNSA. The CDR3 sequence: CASSFVPQGTAGELFF. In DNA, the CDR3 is TGTGCCAGCAGCTTTGTGCCACAGGGAACCGCCGGGGAGCTGTTTTTT. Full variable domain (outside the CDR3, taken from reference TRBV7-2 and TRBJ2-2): GAGVSQSPSNKVTEKGKDVELRCDPISGHTALYWYRQSLGQGLEFLIYFQGNSAPDKSGLPSDRFSAERTGGSVSTLTIQRTQQEDSAVYLCASSFVPQGTAGELFFGEGSRLTVL.

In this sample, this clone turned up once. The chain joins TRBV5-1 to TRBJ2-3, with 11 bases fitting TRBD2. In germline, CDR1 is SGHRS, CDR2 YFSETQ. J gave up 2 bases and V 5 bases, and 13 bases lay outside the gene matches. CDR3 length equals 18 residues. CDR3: CASRPNQRLAGITDTQYF. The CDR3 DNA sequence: TGCGCCAGCAGGCCAAACCAAAGACTAGCGGGAATCACAGATACGCAGTATTTT.

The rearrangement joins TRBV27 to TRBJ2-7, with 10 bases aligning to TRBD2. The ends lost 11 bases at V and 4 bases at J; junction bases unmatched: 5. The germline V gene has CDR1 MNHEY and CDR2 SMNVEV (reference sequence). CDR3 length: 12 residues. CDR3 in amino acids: CAAGTSVYEQYF. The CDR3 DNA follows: TGTGCCGCCGGGACTAGCGTTTACGAGCAGTACTTC.

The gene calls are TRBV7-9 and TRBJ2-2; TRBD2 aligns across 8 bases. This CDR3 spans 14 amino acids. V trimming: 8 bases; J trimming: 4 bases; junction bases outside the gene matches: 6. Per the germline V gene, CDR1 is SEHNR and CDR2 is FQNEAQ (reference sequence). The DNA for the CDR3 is TGTGCCAGCCAGCGGGAGCCCCGCACCGGGGAGCTGTTTTTT. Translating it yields CASQREPRTGELFF.

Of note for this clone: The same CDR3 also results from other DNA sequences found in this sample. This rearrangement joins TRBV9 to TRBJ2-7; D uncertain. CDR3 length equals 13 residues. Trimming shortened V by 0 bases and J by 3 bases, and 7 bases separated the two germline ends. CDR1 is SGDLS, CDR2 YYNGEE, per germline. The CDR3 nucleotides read TGTGCCAGCAGCGTAGAAGGGCACTACGAGCAGTACTTC. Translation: CASSVEGHYEQYF.

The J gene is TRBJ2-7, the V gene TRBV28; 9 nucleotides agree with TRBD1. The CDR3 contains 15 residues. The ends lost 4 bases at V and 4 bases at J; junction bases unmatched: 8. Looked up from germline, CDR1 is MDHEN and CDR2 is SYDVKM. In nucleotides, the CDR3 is TGTGCCAGCAGTTCCACCGGGACAGGGAGATACGAGCAGTACTTC. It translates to CASSSTGTGRYEQYF.

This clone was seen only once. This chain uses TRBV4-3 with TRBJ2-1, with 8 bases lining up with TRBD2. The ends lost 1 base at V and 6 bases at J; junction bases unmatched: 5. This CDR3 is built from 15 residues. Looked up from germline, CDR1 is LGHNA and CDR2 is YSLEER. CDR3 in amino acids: CASSQGVTSGNEQFF. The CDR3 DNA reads TGCGCCAGCAGCCAAGGGGTAACTAGCGGCAATGAGCAGTTCTTC.

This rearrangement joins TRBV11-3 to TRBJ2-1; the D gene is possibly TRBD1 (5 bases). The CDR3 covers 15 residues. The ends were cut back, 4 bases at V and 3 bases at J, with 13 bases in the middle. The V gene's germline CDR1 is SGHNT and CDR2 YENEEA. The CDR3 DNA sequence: TGTGCCAGCAGCTCATCGACAGAATTCTACAATGAGCAGTTCTTC. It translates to CASSSSTEFYNEQFF.

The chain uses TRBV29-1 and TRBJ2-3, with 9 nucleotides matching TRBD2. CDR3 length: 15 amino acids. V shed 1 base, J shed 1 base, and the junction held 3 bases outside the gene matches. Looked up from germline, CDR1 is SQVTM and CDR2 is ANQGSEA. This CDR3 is CSVEGIAGGTDTQYF. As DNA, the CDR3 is TGCAGCGTTGAAGGTATAGCGGGAGGCACAGATACGCAGTATTTT.

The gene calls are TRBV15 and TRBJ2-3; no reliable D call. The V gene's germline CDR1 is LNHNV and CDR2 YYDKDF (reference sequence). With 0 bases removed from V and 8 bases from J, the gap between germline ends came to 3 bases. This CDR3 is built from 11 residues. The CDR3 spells CATSREVTQYF. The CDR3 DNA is TGTGCCACCAGCAGAGAAGTTACGCAGTATTTT.

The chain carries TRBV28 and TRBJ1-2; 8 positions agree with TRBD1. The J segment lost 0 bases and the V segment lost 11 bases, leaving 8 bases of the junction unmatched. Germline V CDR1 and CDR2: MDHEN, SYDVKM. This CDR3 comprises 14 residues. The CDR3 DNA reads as TGTGCCGGGAGCCGGGACAGGCCTAACTATGGCTACACCTTC. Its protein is CAGSRDRPNYGYTF.

The DNA for the CDR3 is TGTGCCAGCAGCGTCGGGGGGATTGCGAACACCGGGGAGCTGTTTTTT. It translates to CASSVGGIANTGELFF. The chain recombines TRBV9 with TRBJ2-2, with 7 bases lining up with TRBD2. Germline V gives CDR1 SGDLS, CDR2 YYNGEE. J was trimmed by 0 bases and V by 2 bases; bases with no gene match: 4. This CDR3 spans 16 amino acids.

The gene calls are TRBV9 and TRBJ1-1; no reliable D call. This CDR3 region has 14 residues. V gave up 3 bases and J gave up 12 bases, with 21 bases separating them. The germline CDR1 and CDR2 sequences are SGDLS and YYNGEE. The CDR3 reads CASSEGGKDRETFF. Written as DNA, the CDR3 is TGTGCCAGCAGCGAGGGTGGGAAAGACCGTGAGACTTTCTTT.

As DNA, the CDR3 is TGTGCCAGCAGTTCCAGACAGGGGGTCAATCAGCCCCAGCATTTT. It codes for CASSSRQGVNQPQHF. V gene TRBV27 combines with J gene TRBJ1-5, with 9 bases matching TRBD1. Germline CDR1 MNHEY, CDR2 SMNVEV (reference sequence). V was clipped by 4 bases and J by 3 bases; unmatched bases: 4. The CDR3 contains 15 residues.